The 31 T cell receptor beta chains presented below share a single source sample, sequenced in a study of blood T cell repertoires in COVID-19. Only in-frame clones appear in the TCRdb table, and some are missing; sequencing was by immunoSEQ multiplex PCR. The sample includes roughly 70,000 clones, around 78% of them seen just once. Sequencing was performed on peripheral blood. These receptors all come from a human donor in a cohort sampled during active COVID-19.

J is TRBJ2-7 and V is TRBV15, with 10 bases matching TRBD1. The V gene's germline CDR1 is LNHNV and CDR2 YYDKDF (reference sequence). The ends lost 0 bases at V and 3 bases at J; junction bases unmatched: 8. This CDR3 spans 17 amino acids. The CDR3 spells CATSREVGQGIYYEQYF. The CDR3 nucleotides are TGTGCCACCAGCAGAGAAGTGGGACAGGGGATTTACTACGAGCAGTACTTC. The entire variable domain, with the rest obtained from reference TRBV15 and TRBJ2-7, is as follows: DAMVIQNPRYQVTQFGKPVTLSCSQTLNHNVMYWYQQKSSQAPKLLFHYYDKDFNNEADTPDNFQSRRPNTSFCFLDIRSPGLGDTAMYLCATSREVGQGIYYEQYFGPGTRLTVT.

In this sample, this clone turned up a few times. The V gene is TRBV6-5, the J gene TRBJ2-7; the match to TRBD2 covers 9 bases. The CDR3 runs 14 residues. Germline CDR1 and CDR2: MNHEY and SVGAGI. V trimming: 5 bases; J trimming: 6 bases; junction bases outside the gene matches: 8. The CDR3 bases are TGTGCCAGCAGTCTTAGCGGGAGATCTACCGAGCAGTACTTC. Its translation: CASSLSGRSTEQYF.

There are a few counts of this clone. The J gene is TRBJ2-7, the V gene TRBV3-1 (or the pseudogene TRBV3-2); 7 bases agree with TRBD2. From germline, CDR1 is LGHDT and CDR2 YNNKEL (reference sequence). There are 14 residues in the CDR3. The ends lost 4 bases at V and 5 bases at J; junction bases unmatched: 8. The CDR3 sequence: CASSPLGGSHEQYF. In nucleotides, the CDR3 is TGTGCCAGCAGCCCCCTGGGCGGGAGCCACGAGCAGTACTTC.

In its sample, this clone was seen a few times. The chain has TRBV7-8 and TRBJ2-7; possibly TRBD2 for D (5 bases). Germline CDR1 reads SGHVS; CDR2 reads FQNEAQ. There are 13 residues in the CDR3. The V end was cut by 0 bases, the J end by 6 bases, with 9 bases between. CDR3: CASSLAGVSEQYF. The CDR3 nucleotides are TGTGCCAGCAGCTTAGCGGGAGTCTCCGAGCAGTACTTC.

The chain joins TRBV12-5 to TRBJ2-5; 11 bases are a match to TRBD1. The V segment lost 1 base and the J segment 2 bases; nucleotides outside the gene matches: 3. The V gene's germline CDR1 is LGHNT and CDR2 FRNRAP. The CDR3 contains 16 residues. CDR3 DNA: TGTGCTAGTGGTTTGGGGACAGGGGGCCCACAAGAGACCCAGTACTTC. Its translation is CASGLGTGGPQETQYF.

V gene TRBV15 combines with J gene TRBJ2-1; D might be TRBD1 (6 bases). The CDR3 has 15 amino acids. Looked up from germline, CDR1 is LNHNV and CDR2 is YYDKDF (reference sequence). V was shortened by 5 bases and J by 6 bases, with 17 bases between the two germline ends. The CDR3 nucleotides read TGTGCCACCAGCGGCACAGGGAGTGGTCCCAATGAGCAGTTCTTC. It yields the protein CATSGTGSGPNEQFF.

The chain combines TRBV6-5 with TRBJ1-1; a possible D gene is TRBD1 (6 bases). The germline V gene encodes CDR1 MNHEY and CDR2 SVGAGI. The V end was cut by 5 bases, the J end by 6 bases, with 16 bases between. This CDR3 is 14 amino acids long. The CDR3 here is CASSHRARLSEAFF. In DNA, the CDR3 is TGTGCCAGCAGTCACAGGGCGAGATTATCTGAAGCTTTCTTT.

This chain connects TRBV19 to TRBJ2-7, with 12 nucleotides matching TRBD2. The CDR3 has 16 residues. CDR1 is LNHDA and CDR2 is SQIVND in the germline V gene (reference sequence). V lost 5 bases and J lost 6; bases outside the gene matches: 11. CDR3 coding DNA: TGTGCCAGTAGTCCCCGAACTAGCGGGAGGACTGGCGAGCAGTACTTC. This translates into CASSPRTSGRTGEQYF. Based on the CDR3 plus reference TRBV19 and TRBJ2-7, the full variable domain is DGGITQSPKYLFRKEGQNVTLSCEQNLNHDAMYWYRQDPGQGLRLIYYSQIVNDFQKGDIAEGYSVSREKKESFPLTVTSAQKNPTAFYLCASSPRTSGRTGEQYFGPGTRLTVT.

This clone was detected a few times. The rearrangement joins TRBV29-1 to TRBJ1-2; tentatively, D is TRBD1 (5 bases). The CDR3 sequence is 14 residues long. Germline CDR1 reads SQVTM; CDR2 reads ANQGSEA. Trimming took 4 bases from V and 1 from J, leaving 13 bases between them. Here the CDR3 DNA reads TGCAGCGTTGCGGTTAGGGGAGGTAACTATGGCTACACCTTC. Residues: CSVAVRGGNYGYTF.

CDR3 sequence: CASSPLGTGGGEQYF. The CDR3 region has the DNA TGTGCCAGCAGCCCCCTGGGGACAGGGGGCGGCGAGCAGTACTTC. The V call is TRBV9, the J call TRBJ2-7; the match to TRBD1 covers 12 bases. CDR3 size: 15 residues. CDR1 is SGDLS and CDR2 is YYNGEE in the germline V gene. The V gene end was trimmed by 4 bases and the J gene end by 6 bases; junction bases not matched to a gene: 8.

This clone appeared a few times. In DNA, the CDR3 is TGTGCCATCAGTGTCGGGGGGGCCAACGTCCTGACTTTC. Translation gives CAISVGGANVLTF. The chain is built from TRBV10-3 and TRBJ2-6; no definite D call. The CDR3 totals 13 residues. Germline values: CDR1 ENHRY, CDR2 SYGVKD. The germline V and J ends were trimmed by 4 bases and 4 bases, with 5 bases remaining between them.

This chain links TRBV10-3 with TRBJ2-1; 10 bases are shared with TRBD2. CDR3 length equals 15 residues. The V and J ends lost 4 bases and 5 bases, in that order; junction bases with no gene match: 5. Germline V CDR1 and CDR2: ENHRY, SYGVKD. Here the CDR3 DNA reads TGTGCCATCAGTGGGCAGCGGGAGGGCCACAATGAGCAGTTCTTC. It encodes CAISGQREGHNEQFF.

V gene TRBV5-1 combines with J gene TRBJ2-5, with a tentative D call TRBD2 (6 bases). The V end lost 4 bases, the J end lost 7 bases, and 8 bases lay between the germline ends. Germline-derived CDR1 and CDR2 are SGHRS and YFSETQ. This CDR3 comprises 11 residues. The CDR3 DNA is TGCGCCAGCAGCGCGGAGGGGACCCAGTACTTC. Residues: CASSAEGTQYF.

The CDR3: CASSSAGLDTSRTQYF. Here the CDR3 DNA reads TGCGCCAGCAGCTCGGCGGGACTAGATACTTCCCGGACCCAGTACTTC. The chain links TRBV5-1 to TRBJ2-5; the match to TRBD2 covers 8 bases. Unmatched junction bases numbered 14, after V lost 3 bases and J lost 7 bases. The CDR3 has 16 residues. Germline V gene sequence: CDR1 SGHRS, CDR2 YFSETQ.

This clone appeared a single time. The gene calls are TRBV2 and TRBJ1-2; 9 bases line up with TRBD1. This CDR3 comprises 15 residues. Germline lookup yields CDR1 SNHLY and CDR2 FYNNEI. J was trimmed by 6 bases and V by 2 bases; bases with no gene match: 7. This CDR3 is CASSEYTGQGHGYTF. The CDR3, as DNA: TGTGCCAGCAGTGAATACACGGGACAGGGACATGGCTACACCTTC.

V is TRBV9 and J is TRBJ2-7; 10 nucleotides align to TRBD2. This CDR3 has 14 residues. V gave up 3 bases and J gave up 2 bases; unmatched junction bases: 2. Germline CDR1 is SGDLS and CDR2 is YYNGEE. CDR3 in DNA: TGTGCCAGCAGCGGGACTAGCGGAACCTACGAGCAGTACTTC. Translated, it gives CASSGTSGTYEQYF.

The J gene is TRBJ1-5, the V gene TRBV19; no definite D call. Germline V lookup: CDR1 LNHDA, CDR2 SQIVND (reference sequence). CDR3 length: 15 amino acids. V lost 3 bases and J 0 bases, leaving 9 bases between the germline ends. The CDR3 loop reads CASSISPGSNQPQHF. In DNA, the CDR3 is TGTGCCAGTAGTATTTCTCCAGGTAGCAATCAGCCCCAGCATTTT.

This clone was picked up a small number of times. The chain uses TRBV19 and TRBJ1-2; 7 bases are shared with TRBD1. Trimming cost V 5 bases and J 3 bases; bases outside gene matches: 3. In germline, CDR1 is LNHDA, CDR2 SQIVND (reference sequence). The length of the CDR3 is 13 residues. CDR3 region: CASSSGGDYGYTF. In DNA form, the CDR3 reads TGTGCCAGTAGTTCAGGGGGAGACTATGGCTACACCTTC.

The V call is TRBV24-1, the J call TRBJ2-5, with a possible D match to TRBD2 (6 bases). Germline CDR1 is KGHDR and CDR2 is SFDVKD. The length of the CDR3 is 15 residues. Trimming removed 6 bases from V and 0 bases from J, with 13 bases in between. The DNA for the CDR3 is TGTGCCACCAGTATGCCTGGGAGGTACCAAGAGACCCAGTACTTC. Its translation is CATSMPGRYQETQYF.

The chain carries TRBV2 and TRBJ2-1, with 12 bases aligning to TRBD2. Trimming at V came to 6 bases and at J to 7 bases, leaving 10 bases not matched to a gene. The CDR3 length is 16 residues. Germline lookup yields CDR1 SNHLY and CDR2 FYNNEI. In DNA form, the CDR3 reads TGTGCCAGCAGGCTGACTAGCGGGAGTGCAGGGAATGAGCAGTTCTTC. It yields the protein CASRLTSGSAGNEQFF.

This clone was seen many times. Different DNA sequences within this sample yield the same CDR3. This chain links TRBV5-4 with TRBJ2-1, with TRBD2 matching over 7 bases. The CDR3 has 15 residues. Trimming cost V 3 bases and J 2 bases; bases outside gene matches: 5. CDR1 is SGHNT, CDR2 YYREEE, per germline (reference sequence). The CDR3 nucleotides are TGTGCCAGCAGCTCGTCGGGAGGTACCTACAATGAGCAGTTCTTC. The encoded protein is CASSSSGGTYNEQFF.

The V call is TRBV18, the J call TRBJ1-1, with D perhaps matching TRBD1 (5 bases). Germline values: CDR1 KGHSH, CDR2 LQKENI. V was shortened by 2 bases and J by 4 bases, with 11 bases between the two germline ends. CDR3 size: 14 residues. CDR3 region: CASSPAGGSTEAFF. The CDR3 coding sequence is TGTGCCAGCTCACCAGCGGGGGGGAGCACTGAAGCTTTCTTT.

The V and J genes are TRBV4-2 and TRBJ2-7; TRBD2 agrees at 7 bases. The V gene's germline CDR1 is LGHNA and CDR2 YNFKEQ. J was trimmed by 2 bases and V by 4 bases; bases with no gene match: 14. The CDR3 consists of 17 residues. This CDR3 reads CASSLMVSSGSTYEQYF. CDR3 coding DNA: TGTGCCAGCAGCCTCATGGTCTCTAGCGGATCCACCTACGAGCAGTACTTC.

This clone was seen only once. This chain uses TRBV5-4 with TRBJ1-1; D call uncertain. Trimming pared 4 bases from V and 5 bases from J, leaving 12 bases between. This CDR3 comprises 13 residues. CDR1 SGHNT and CDR2 YYREEE come from the germline V gene (reference sequence). The CDR3 DNA is TGTGCCAGCAGCCCGGGAGTGAGGACTGAAGCTTTCTTT. Its protein is CASSPGVRTEAFF.

The V and J genes are TRBV3-1 (or the pseudogene TRBV3-2) and TRBJ2-2; a possible D gene is TRBD1 (5 bases). The CDR3 spans 14 residues. The V gene's germline CDR1 is LGHDT and CDR2 YNNKEL (reference sequence). V was trimmed by 2 bases and J by 8 bases, leaving 12 bases between them. Here the CDR3 DNA reads TGTGCCAGCAGCCAACAAGGGGTTAGGGGGGAGCTGTTTTTT. Encoded protein: CASSQQGVRGELFF.

This clone was seen only a few times. The genes are TRBV28 and TRBJ1-6; possibly TRBD1 for D (5 bases). Germline lookup yields CDR1 MDHEN and CDR2 SYDVKM. Between the trimmed V and J ends, which lost 6 bases and 7 bases, there was a span of 10 bases. The CDR3 length is 13 residues. The CDR3 sequence is CASSPTDNSPLHF. CDR3 in DNA: TGTGCCAGCAGCCCGACAGACAATTCACCCCTCCACTTT.

This CDR3 reads CATNHWAQGVNEKLFF. CDR3 DNA sequence: TGTGCCACCAACCACTGGGCACAGGGGGTTAATGAAAAACTGTTTTTT. The chain carries TRBV15 and TRBJ1-4; TRBD1 agrees at 8 bases. V was clipped by 7 bases and J by 4 bases; unmatched bases: 11. Germline CDR1 and CDR2: LNHNV and YYDKDF (reference sequence). There are 16 residues in the CDR3. Complete variable domain (other parts from reference TRBV15 and TRBJ1-4): DAMVIQNPRYQVTQFGKPVTLSCSQTLNHNVMYWYQQKSSQAPKLLFHYYDKDFNNEADTPDNFQSRRPNTSFCFLDIRSPGLGDTAMYLCATNHWAQGVNEKLFFGSGTQLSVL.

V gene TRBV28 combines with J gene TRBJ1-2, with D possibly TRBD1 on 6 matching bases. This CDR3 comprises 14 residues. Germline lookup yields CDR1 MDHEN and CDR2 SYDVKM. V lost 2 bases to trimming and J lost 5 bases, with 12 bases between them. The CDR3 loop is CASSLTMTGYGYTF. CDR3 DNA: TGTGCCAGCAGTTTAACCATGACAGGTTATGGCTACACCTTC.

V and J are TRBV5-1 and TRBJ2-1, with 8 bases identical to TRBD2. Trimming cost V 4 bases and J 6 bases; bases outside gene matches: 9. The CDR3 is made up of 15 amino acids. The germline V gene has CDR1 SGHRS and CDR2 YFSETQ. This chain's CDR3 is CASSGLAGLINEQFF. CDR3 nucleotide sequence: TGCGCCAGCAGCGGTCTAGCGGGCTTAATCAATGAGCAGTTCTTC.

This clone occurred a few times. CDR3 protein: CSAARGSTNEKLFF. The CDR3 region has the DNA TGCAGCGCCGCCCGGGGATCAACTAATGAAAAACTGTTTTTT. The chain has TRBV29-1 and TRBJ1-4; D not certain. Trimming cost V 7 bases and J 0 bases, with 12 bases left between them. This CDR3 contains 14 residues. Per germline, CDR1 SQVTM and CDR2 ANQGSEA.

V gene TRBV18 combines with J gene TRBJ1-5, with 7 bases lining up with TRBD1. V was pared by 1 base and J by 5 bases, with 5 bases of the junction left unmatched. The CDR3 has 15 residues. Germline V gene lookup returns CDR1 KGHSH and CDR2 LQKENI. The CDR3 protein is CASSPLQGKDQPQHF. CDR3 in DNA: TGTGCCAGCTCACCACTACAGGGGAAAGATCAGCCCCAGCATTTT. Variable domain in full (rest from reference TRBV18 and TRBJ1-5): NAGVMQNPRHLVRRRGQEARLRCSPMKGHSHVYWYRQLPEEGLKFMVYLQKENIIDESGMPKERFSAEFPKEGPSILRIQQVVRGDSAAYFCASSPLQGKDQPQHFGDGTRLSIL.